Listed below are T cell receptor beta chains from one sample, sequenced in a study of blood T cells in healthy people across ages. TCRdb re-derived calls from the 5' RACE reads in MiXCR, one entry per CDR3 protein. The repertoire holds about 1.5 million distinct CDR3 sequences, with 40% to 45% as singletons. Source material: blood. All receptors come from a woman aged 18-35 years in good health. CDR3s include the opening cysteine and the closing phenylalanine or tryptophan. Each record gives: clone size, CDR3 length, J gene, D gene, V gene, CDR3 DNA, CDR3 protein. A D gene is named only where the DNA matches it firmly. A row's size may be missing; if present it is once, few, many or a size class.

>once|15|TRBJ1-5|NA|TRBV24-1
TGTGCCACCAGTGACCCAGGGGTTCCCAATCAGCCCCAGCATTTT
CATSDPGVPNQPQHF
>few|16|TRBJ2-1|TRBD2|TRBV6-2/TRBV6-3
TGTGCCAGCAGTTTTAACAGCGGGGGACCTATAGATGAGCAGTTCTTC
CASSFNSGGPIDEQFF
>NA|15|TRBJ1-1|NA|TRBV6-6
TGTGCCAGCAGTTGGGGTCATTCCATGAACACTGAAGCTTTCTTT
CASSWGHSMNTEAFF
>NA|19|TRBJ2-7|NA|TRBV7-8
TGTGCCAGCAGCTTCGGGACGGGCGCACTACCAGACAACTCCTACGAGCAGTACTTC
CASSFGTGALPDNSYEQYF
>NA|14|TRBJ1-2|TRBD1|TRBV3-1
TGTGCCAGCAGCCATACGGACAGGGTCTATGGCTACACCTTC
CASSHTDRVYGYTF
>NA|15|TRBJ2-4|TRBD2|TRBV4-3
TGCGCCAGCAGCCGGCTGGGGACTATAGACAATGAGCAGTACTTC
CASSRLGTIDNEQYF
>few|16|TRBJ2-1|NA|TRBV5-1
TGCGCCAGCAGCCCTAATCCGTTGGGGGCCCTTAATGAGCAGTTCTTC
CASSPNPLGALNEQFF
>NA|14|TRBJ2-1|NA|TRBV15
TGTGCCACCAGCAGGAAGGGACTGGTTTATGAGCAGTTCTTC
CATSRKGLVYEQFF
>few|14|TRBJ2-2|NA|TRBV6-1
TGTGCCAGCAGATCCCACCGTGGGACCGGGGAGCTGTTTTTT
CASRSHRGTGELFF
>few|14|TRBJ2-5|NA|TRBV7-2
TGTGCCAGCAGCAAATCGGACCTTCAAGAGACCCAGTACTTC
CASSKSDLQETQYF
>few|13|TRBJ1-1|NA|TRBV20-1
TGCAGTGCTGAGACCCCTCGGAACACTGAAGCTTTCTTT
CSAETPRNTEAFF
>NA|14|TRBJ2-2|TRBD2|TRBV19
TGTGCCAGTAAGGGACTAGCAGACACCGGGGAGCTGTTTTTT
CASKGLADTGELFF
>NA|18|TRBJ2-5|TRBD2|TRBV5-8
TGTGCCAGCAGCTTGGGACTAGCGGGGGCCGGAGATCTTGAGACCCAGTACTTC
CASSLGLAGAGDLETQYF
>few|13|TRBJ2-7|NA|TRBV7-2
TGTGCCAGCAGCCCGGCAGAGCGGTACGAGCAGTACTTC
CASSPAERYEQYF
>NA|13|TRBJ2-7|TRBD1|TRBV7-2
TGTGCCAGCAGACCCGGGACAGGGTTCGAGCAGTACTTC
CASRPGTGFEQYF
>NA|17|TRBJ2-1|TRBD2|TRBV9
TGTGCCAGCAGCGTATCGGGGACTAGCGGGAGTGACAATGAGCAGTTCTTC
CASSVSGTSGSDNEQFF
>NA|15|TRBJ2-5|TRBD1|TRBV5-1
TGCGCCAGCAGCTTGGGGGACAGGCTCCGAGAGACCCAGTACTTC
CASSLGDRLRETQYF
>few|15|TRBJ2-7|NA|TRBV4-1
TGCGCCAGCAGCCAAGATGCGACGGACTACAATGAGCAGTACTTC
CASSQDATDYNEQYF
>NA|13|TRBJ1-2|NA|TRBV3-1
TGTGCCAGCAGCCAAGATACGGGCACCAGCTACACCTTC
CASSQDTGTSYTF
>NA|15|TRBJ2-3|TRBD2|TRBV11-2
TGTGCCAGCAGCTTTACCAGCGGGAGATCTGATACGCAGTATTTT
CASSFTSGRSDTQYF
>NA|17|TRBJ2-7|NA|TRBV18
TGTGCCAGCTTCCCCAACTCGAAGACACCGCTCTCCTACGAGCAGTACTTC
CASFPNSKTPLSYEQYF
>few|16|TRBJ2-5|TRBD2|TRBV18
TGTGCCAGCTCACTTCGACTAGCGGGGGCCCAAGAGACCCAGTACTTC
CASSLRLAGAQETQYF
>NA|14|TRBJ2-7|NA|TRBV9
TGTGCCAGCAGCGCGCCTGAGAGATTCTACGAGCAGTACTTC
CASSAPERFYEQYF
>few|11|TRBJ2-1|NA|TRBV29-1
TGCAGCGTTGGGGGGGGCCATGAGCAGTTCTTC
CSVGGGHEQFF
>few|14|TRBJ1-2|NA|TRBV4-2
TGTGCCAGCAGCCAAGATTCAGGGGCCTATGGCTACACCTTC
CASSQDSGAYGYTF
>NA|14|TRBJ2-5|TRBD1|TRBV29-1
TGCAGCGTCGCGGACAGGAGAAAAACGGAGACCCAGTACTTC
CSVADRRKTETQYF
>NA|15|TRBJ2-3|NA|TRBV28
TGTGCCAGCAGTTTATCGGGACTCCAAACAGATACGCAGTATTTT
CASSLSGLQTDTQYF
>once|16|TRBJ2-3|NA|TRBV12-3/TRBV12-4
TGTGCCAGCGCCCTCGGAGGCGGGATAGGCACAGATACGCAGTATTTT
CASALGGGIGTDTQYF
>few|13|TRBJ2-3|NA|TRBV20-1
TGCAGTGCTATGCCGGGAGCCACAGATACGCAGTATTTT
CSAMPGATDTQYF
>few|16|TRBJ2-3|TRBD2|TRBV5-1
TGCGCCAGCAGCTTGGCAGCGGGAGCATTGGCAGATACGCAGTATTTT
CASSLAAGALADTQYF
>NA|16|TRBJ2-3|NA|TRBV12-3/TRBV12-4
TGTGCCAGCAGTTTAGCGCTCGGGGGCAGCAAGGATGCGCAGTATTTT
CASSLALGGSKDAQYF
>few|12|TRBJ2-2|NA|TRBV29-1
TGCAGCGTCCCAGACCTTGGCGGGGAGCTGTTTTTT
CSVPDLGGELFF
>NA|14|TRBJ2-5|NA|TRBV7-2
TGTGCCAGCAGCCCACGGAGGAAGGGAGAGACCCAGTACTTC
CASSPRRKGETQYF
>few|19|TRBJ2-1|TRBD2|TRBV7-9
TGTGCCAGCAGCTTTGGGGTTAGCGGGAGGGCCCAGTCCGTTAATGAGCAGTTCTTC
CASSFGVSGRAQSVNEQFF
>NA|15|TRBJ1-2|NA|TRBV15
TGTGCCACCAGCAGAGGACAAGGATCGATCTATGGCTACACCTTC
CATSRGQGSIYGYTF
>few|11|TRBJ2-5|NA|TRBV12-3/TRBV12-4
TGTGCCAGCAGGTCTCGAGAGACCCAGTACTTC
CASRSRETQYF
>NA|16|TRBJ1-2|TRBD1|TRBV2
TGTGCCAGCAGGGCGCATGACAGGGGGGCTAACTATGGCTACACCTTC
CASRAHDRGANYGYTF
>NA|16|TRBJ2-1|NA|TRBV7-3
TGTGCCAGCAGCTTAAGCGGGGTACCCTCTTACAATGAGCAGTTCTTC
CASSLSGVPSYNEQFF
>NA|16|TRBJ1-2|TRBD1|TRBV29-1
TGCAGCGTTTTGGGCCTGACAGGGTTGGGGAACTATGGCTACACCTTC
CSVLGLTGLGNYGYTF
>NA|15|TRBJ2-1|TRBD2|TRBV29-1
TGCAGCGTTGAATCCGAGCTAGCGGAGACTCAGGAGCAGTTCTTC
CSVESELAETQEQFF
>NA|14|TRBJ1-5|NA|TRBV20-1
TGCAGTGCTAGGTACCCAGGTAGCAATCAGCCCCAGCATTTT
CSARYPGSNQPQHF
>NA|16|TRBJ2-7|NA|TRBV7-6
TGTGCCAGCAGCCTAACTTCTGGGGGAGAGTCCTACGAGCAGTACTTC
CASSLTSGGESYEQYF
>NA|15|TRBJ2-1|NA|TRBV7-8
TGTGCCAGCAGCCGCCTCGTTGGTTCCTACAATGAGCAGTTCTTC
CASSRLVGSYNEQFF
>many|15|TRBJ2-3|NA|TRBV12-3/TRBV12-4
TGTGCCAGCAGTTTATTGACCCCTAGCACAGATACGCAGTATTTT
CASSLLTPSTDTQYF
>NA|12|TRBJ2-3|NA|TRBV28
TGTGCCAGCAAGCCTAGCACAGATACGCAGTATTTT
CASKPSTDTQYF
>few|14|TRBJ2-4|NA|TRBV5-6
TGTGCCAGCAGTCCGGGGATTGCGGGTCACATTCAGTACTTC
CASSPGIAGHIQYF
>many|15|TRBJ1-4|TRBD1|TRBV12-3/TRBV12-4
TGTGCCAGCAGTGACCCGGGACAGGGTGGTGAAAAACTGTTTTTT
CASSDPGQGGEKLFF
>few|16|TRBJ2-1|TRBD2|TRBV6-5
TGTGCCAGCAGGCCGCTAGCGGGGCCCTCCTACAATGAGCAGTTCTTC
CASRPLAGPSYNEQFF
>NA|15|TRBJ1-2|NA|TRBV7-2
TGTGCCAGCAGCTTAGAGACAGGAGCCTCCTATGGCTACACCTTC
CASSLETGASYGYTF
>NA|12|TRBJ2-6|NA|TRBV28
TGTGCCAGTCAACAGGGGGCCAACGTCCTGACTTTC
CASQQGANVLTF
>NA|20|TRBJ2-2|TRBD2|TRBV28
TGTGCCAGCAGTTCTTTTCTGGGACTAGCGGGAGCAAAATACACCGGGGAGCTGTTTTTT
CASSSFLGLAGAKYTGELFF